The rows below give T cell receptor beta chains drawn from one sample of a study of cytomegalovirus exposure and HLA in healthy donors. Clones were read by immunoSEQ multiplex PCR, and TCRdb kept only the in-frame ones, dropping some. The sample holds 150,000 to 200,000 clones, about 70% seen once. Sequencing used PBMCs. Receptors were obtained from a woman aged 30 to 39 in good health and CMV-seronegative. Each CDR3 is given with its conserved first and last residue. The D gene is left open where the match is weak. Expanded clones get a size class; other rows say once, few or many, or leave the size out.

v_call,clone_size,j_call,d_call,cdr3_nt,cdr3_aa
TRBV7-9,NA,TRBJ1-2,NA,TGTGCCAGCAGCTTAGCGGGGAGGACGGATGGCTATGGCTACACCTTC,CASSLAGRTDGYGYTF
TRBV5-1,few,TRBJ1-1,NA,TGCGCCAGCAGCATCTTGCCAACCGGGACAACAAACACTGAAGCTTTCTTT,CASSILPTGTTNTEAFF
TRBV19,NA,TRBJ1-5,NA,TGTGCCAGTAGTATAGTACAGGGAAATCAGCCCCAGCATTTT,CASSIVQGNQPQHF
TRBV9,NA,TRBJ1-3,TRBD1,TGTGCCAGCAGCGTAGCGGGACAGGGAAACACCATATATTTT,CASSVAGQGNTIYF
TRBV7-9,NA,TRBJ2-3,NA,TGTGCCAGCAGCTTAAGGGGTCTTGGCGCAGATACGCAGTATTTT,CASSLRGLGADTQYF
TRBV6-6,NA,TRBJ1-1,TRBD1,TGTGCCAGCAGGCTAGGACAGGGGGCCCGCGAAGCTTTCTTT,CASRLGQGAREAFF
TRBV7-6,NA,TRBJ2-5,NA,TGTGCCAGCAGCGCCTCCGGAGGTCAAGAGACCCAGTACTTC,CASSASGGQETQYF
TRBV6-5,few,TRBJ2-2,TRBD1,TGTGCCAGCAGTTATTTCGGACAGGGACCGACCGGGGAGCTGTTTTTT,CASSYFGQGPTGELFF
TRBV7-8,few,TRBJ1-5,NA,TGTGCCAGCAGCTTCCGGGGGGGGCCGTATAGCAATCAGCCCCAGCATTTT,CASSFRGGPYSNQPQHF
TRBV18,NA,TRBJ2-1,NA,TGTGCCAGCTCACCATTCAGAACTAGTAGCAATTACAATGAGCAGTTCTTC,CASSPFRTSSNYNEQFF
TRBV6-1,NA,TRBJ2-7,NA,TGTGCCAGCAGTGCAGGGTTTTCAGTCTACGAGCAGTACTTC,CASSAGFSVYEQYF
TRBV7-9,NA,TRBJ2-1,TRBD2,TGTGCCAGCAGCCCTACTGGAGCGGGATGGAACAATGAGCAGTTCTTC,CASSPTGAGWNNEQFF
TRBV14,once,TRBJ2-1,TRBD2,TGTGCCAGCAGCGTATCCGGGACTAGCGGGAGAGCCTTGCAGTTCTTC,CASSVSGTSGRALQFF
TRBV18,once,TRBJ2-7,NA,TGTGCCAGCTCACCGCAAAGGCACAGCTCCTACGAGCAGTACTTC,CASSPQRHSSYEQYF
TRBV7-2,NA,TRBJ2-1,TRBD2,TGTGCCAGCAGCTTAGCAGGCGGGGGCTCCTACAATGAGCAGTTCTTC,CASSLAGGGSYNEQFF
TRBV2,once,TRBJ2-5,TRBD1,TGTGCCAGCAGCCGGGACAGGGGAGCCCAAGAGACCCAGTACTTC,CASSRDRGAQETQYF
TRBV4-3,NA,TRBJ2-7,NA,TGCGCCAGCAGCCAAGGAACGCCTAGCGCTACCTACGAGCAGTACTTC,CASSQGTPSATYEQYF
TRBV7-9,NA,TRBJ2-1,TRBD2,TGTGCCAGCAGCTTAGCGGGGGGAGGCGGGAGATGGTACAATGAGCAGTTCTTC,CASSLAGGGGRWYNEQFF
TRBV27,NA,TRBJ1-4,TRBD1,TGTGCCAGCAGTTTTTACGGGGACAGGGGTGAAAAACTGTTTTTT,CASSFYGDRGEKLFF
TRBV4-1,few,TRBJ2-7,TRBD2,TGCGCCAGCAGCCAAGTTATACTAGCGGGGGGGCCGCTTAAGTACGAGCAGTACTTC,CASSQVILAGGPLKYEQYF
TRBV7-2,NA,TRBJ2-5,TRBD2,TGTGCCAGCAGCCTAGGACTAGCGGGAGGCAAAGAGACCCAGTACTTC,CASSLGLAGGKETQYF
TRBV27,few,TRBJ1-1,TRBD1,TGTGCCAGCAGCCCTTCACTGGGACAGGAAGCTTTCTTT,CASSPSLGQEAFF
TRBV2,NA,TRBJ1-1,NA,TGTGCCAGCAACTTTAACACTGAAGCTTTCTTT,CASNFNTEAFF
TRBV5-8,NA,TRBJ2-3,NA,TGTGCCAGCAGCCTCTGGGCGGGGAAAAGAATCACAGATACGCAGTATTTT,CASSLWAGKRITDTQYF
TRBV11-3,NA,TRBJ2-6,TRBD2,TGTGCCAGCAGCCCACCGGGAGGGGGTTCTGGGGCCAACGTCCTGACTTTC,CASSPPGGGSGANVLTF
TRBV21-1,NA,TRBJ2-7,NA,TGTGCCAGCAGCACCTACAGGGTTCCCACCTACGAGCAGTACTTC,CASSTYRVPTYEQYF
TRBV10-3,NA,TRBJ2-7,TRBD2,TGTGCCATCAGCGATACCGGGACTAGCGGGCACGAGCAGTACTTC,CAISDTGTSGHEQYF
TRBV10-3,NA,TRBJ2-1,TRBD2,TGTGCCATCAGTGAAAGCGGGGGTTACAATGAGCAGTTCTTC,CAISESGGYNEQFF
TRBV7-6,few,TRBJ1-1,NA,TGTGCCGTCGGAGGCGGGGTGAACACTGAAGCTTTCTTT,CAVGGGVNTEAFF
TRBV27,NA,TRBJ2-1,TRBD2,TGTGCCAGCAGTGCCGGGACTAGCGGAATGAGCTCCTACAATGAGCAGTTCTTC,CASSAGTSGMSSYNEQFF
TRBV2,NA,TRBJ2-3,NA,TGTGCCAGCAGTAATACCTTTTTGCTAGCTCTTACAGATACGCAGTATTTT,CASSNTFLLALTDTQYF
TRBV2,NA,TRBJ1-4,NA,TGTGCCAGCAGTGAAGCGATGAGGGCTGGGGTGGAAAAACTGTTTTTT,CASSEAMRAGVEKLFF
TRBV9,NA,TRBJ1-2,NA,TGTGCCAGCAGCGGAAGAGGGCCAGGGGTAGGGTATGGCTACACCTTC,CASSGRGPGVGYGYTF
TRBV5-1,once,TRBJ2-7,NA,TGCGCCAGCAGCCCTCCACCTGAACGGGTCTCCTACGAGCAGTACTTC,CASSPPPERVSYEQYF